Listed below are T cell receptor beta chains from one sample, sequenced in a study of cytomegalovirus exposure and HLA in healthy donors. The data were produced by immunoSEQ multiplex PCR, yet TCRdb's version contains in-frame clones alone and is incomplete. Seen here are 100,000 to 150,000 clones, approximately 81% observed once, and the top ten hold under 4.5%. Sequencing used PBMCs. The receptors stem from a man between 18 and 35 years old in good health and CMV-seropositive. CDR3s include the opening cysteine and the closing phenylalanine or tryptophan. The order of the fields is J gene, clone size, V gene, D gene, CDR3 DNA, CDR3 protein. D genes are given only for firm matches. Some rows mark clone size as missing; the rest say once, few, many or name a class of expanded clone.

J gene: TRBJ1-1
clone size: NA
V gene: TRBV9
D gene: NA
CDR3 DNA: TGTGCCAGCAGCGATGGAGGGATGAACACTGAAGCTTTCTTT
CDR3 protein: CASSDGGMNTEAFF

J gene: TRBJ1-5
clone size: NA
V gene: TRBV30
D gene: TRBD1
CDR3 DNA: TGTGCCTGGAGTGGGACCGACAGGGGAAATCAGCCCCAGCATTTT
CDR3 protein: CAWSGTDRGNQPQHF

J gene: TRBJ1-2
clone size: NA
V gene: TRBV25-1
D gene: NA
CDR3 DNA: TGTGCCAGCAGTGTTGCGGAGGCCTATGGCTACACCTTC
CDR3 protein: CASSVAEAYGYTF

J gene: TRBJ2-2
clone size: NA
V gene: TRBV7-5
D gene: NA
CDR3 DNA: TGTGCCAGAAGCTTATCTACTAGCGGGAGTCCGAACACCGGGGAGCTGTTTTTT
CDR3 protein: CARSLSTSGSPNTGELFF

J gene: TRBJ2-5
clone size: NA
V gene: TRBV6-1
D gene: TRBD2
CDR3 DNA: TGTGCCAGCAGTGAAGGGGCGGGAGGGCCCGAGACCCAGTACTTC
CDR3 protein: CASSEGAGGPETQYF

J gene: TRBJ2-1
clone size: once
V gene: TRBV30
D gene: TRBD2
CDR3 DNA: TGTGCCTGGAACCAGCGGGAGCTATACAATGAGCAGTTCTTC
CDR3 protein: CAWNQRELYNEQFF

J gene: TRBJ1-5
clone size: NA
V gene: TRBV7-2
D gene: NA
CDR3 DNA: TGTGCCAGCAGCTTAGCGCTAAGGGGAAGACCCCAGCATTTT
CDR3 protein: CASSLALRGRPQHF

J gene: TRBJ2-5
clone size: NA
V gene: TRBV19
D gene: NA
CDR3 DNA: TGTGCCAGTAGTATCCGGGGGGCTCGCCAAGAGACCCAGTACTTC
CDR3 protein: CASSIRGARQETQYF

J gene: TRBJ1-5
clone size: NA
V gene: TRBV30
D gene: NA
CDR3 DNA: TGTGCCTGGAGTCGGGATAATCAGCCCCAGCATTTT
CDR3 protein: CAWSRDNQPQHF

J gene: TRBJ1-5
clone size: once
V gene: TRBV30
D gene: TRBD1
CDR3 DNA: TGTGCCTGGAGTGGAAGGACAGGGCTGCAGCCCCAGCATTTT
CDR3 protein: CAWSGRTGLQPQHF

J gene: TRBJ2-3
clone size: NA
V gene: TRBV7-2
D gene: NA
CDR3 DNA: TGTGCCAGCAGCGATGACCTGACTAGCACAGATACGCAGTATTTT
CDR3 protein: CASSDDLTSTDTQYF

J gene: TRBJ2-1
clone size: NA
V gene: TRBV5-1
D gene: TRBD2
CDR3 DNA: TGCGCCAGCAGCAAGCCGGGACTAGCGAGCAATGAGCAGTTCTTC
CDR3 protein: CASSKPGLASNEQFF

J gene: TRBJ1-2
clone size: NA
V gene: TRBV19
D gene: TRBD1
CDR3 DNA: TGTGCCAGTAGTACACAGACAGGGTACGGCTACACCTTC
CDR3 protein: CASSTQTGYGYTF

J gene: TRBJ2-5
clone size: NA
V gene: TRBV19
D gene: TRBD1
CDR3 DNA: TGTGCCAGTAGTCTCTCGGGACAGGGAGTCGGAGAGACCCAGTACTTC
CDR3 protein: CASSLSGQGVGETQYF